What follows are 10 T cell receptor beta chains derived from one specimen sequenced in a study of T cell repertoires in cytomegalovirus infection. No antigen has been assigned to these receptors. TCRdb fed the reads into MiXCR, producing one record per CDR3 protein. Of about 770,000 distinct CDR3 sequences in the sample, under 35% are singletons; the top ten hold around 13%. Source: cultured CD8+ T cells from PBMCs, taken from culture after CMV antigen stimulation. The receptors were gathered from a human donor in good health (CMV status not recorded). Some clones in this sample may be carry-over from other donors' samples.

The rearrangement uses TRBV7-6 and TRBJ2-6; D uncertain. The CDR3 covers 11 residues. Trimming cost V 5 bases and J 17 bases, with 13 bases left between them. In germline, CDR1 is SGHVS, CDR2 FNYEAQ. The CDR3 loop is CASSKGPEVTF. CDR3 DNA sequence: TGTGCCAGCAGCAAAGGTCCCGAGGTGACTTTC. The whole variable domain, filled in from reference TRBV7-6 and TRBJ2-6, reads GAGVSQSPRYKVTKRGQDVALRCDPISGHVSLYWYRQALGQGPEFLTYFNYEAQQDKSGLPNDRFSAERPEGSISTLTIQRTEQRDSAMYRCASSKGPEVTFGAGSRLTVL.

This clonotype has only one observation. The J gene is TRBJ1-5, the V gene TRBV13; no firm D call. V was cut by 0 bases and J by 1 base, with 13 bases left in between. Germline V lookup: CDR1 PRHDT, CDR2 FYEKMQ (reference sequence). CDR3 size: 17 residues. DNA of the CDR3: TGTGCCAGCAGCTTAGGCCCCACTACGGGGAGCAATCAGCCCCAGCATTTT. Its protein product is CASSLGPTTGSNQPQHF.

In this sample, this clonotype turned up many times. This chain uses TRBV7-6 with TRBJ2-1; no firm D call. The CDR3 has 15 residues. Germline CDR1 is SGHVS and CDR2 is FNYEAQ. V lost 5 bases and J 4 bases, leaving 15 bases between the germline ends. The DNA for the CDR3 is TGTGCCAGCAGCGCCTACGACAACGGATACAATGAGCAGTTCTTC. It specifies CASSAYDNGYNEQFF.

In this sample, this clonotype turned up a few times. V is TRBV7-2 and J is TRBJ2-3; D is undetermined. CDR1 and CDR2 (germline): SGHTA, FQGNSA. Trimming removed 3 bases from V and 2 bases from J, with 9 bases in between. The CDR3 extends over 14 amino acids. The CDR3 DNA reads as TGTGCCAGCAGCTTCTATGGGAACACAGATACGCAGTATTTT. Translated: CASSFYGNTDTQYF.

This clonotype was observed at least ten times. The rearrangement uses TRBV7-8 and TRBJ2-7; the D gene could be TRBD1 or TRBD2 (5 bases each). Trimming pared 5 bases from V and 4 bases from J, leaving 15 bases between. The CDR3 is 14 residues long. Looked up from germline, CDR1 is SGHVS and CDR2 is FQNEAQ. The CDR3 coding sequence is TGTGCCAGCAGCCGAAGTGGGGGTGGGTACGAGCAGTACTTC. Translation gives CASSRSGGGYEQYF.

This clonotype showed up just a few times. The chain has TRBV7-6 and TRBJ1-1, with D perhaps TRBD1 (5 bases). V was clipped by 6 bases and J by 5 bases, with 13 bases between them. CDR1 and CDR2 (germline): SGHVS, FNYEAQ. The CDR3 has 13 amino acids. Here the CDR3 DNA reads TGTGCCAGCAGGGGACCGACGAGTACTGAAGCTTTCTTT. It codes for CASRGPTSTEAFF.

In its sample, this clonotype was seen many times. The J gene is TRBJ1-1, the V gene TRBV7-6; TRBD1 matches 8 bases. V was pared by 5 bases and J by 3 bases, with 11 bases of the junction left unmatched. The CDR3 totals 16 residues. The germline gives CDR1 SGHVS, CDR2 FNYEAQ. Written as DNA, the CDR3 is TGTGCCAGCAGCCGTCTCAGGGGGCGCTTGGACACTGAAGCTTTCTTT. Translating it yields CASSRLRGRLDTEAFF.

The chain carries TRBV27 and TRBJ2-7, with a tentative D call TRBD1 (5 bases). The CDR3 has 14 amino acids. Trimming took off 2 bases at V and 5 bases at J, with 13 bases between the two ends. Germline CDR1 is MNHEY and CDR2 is SMNVEV (reference sequence). The CDR3 nucleotides read TGTGCCAGCAGTTTACAAGTGGAAGGGGACGAGCAGTACTTC. Residues: CASSLQVEGDEQYF.

This clonotype was seen repeatedly, ten times or more. V is TRBV6-5 and J is TRBJ2-3; 9 nucleotides match TRBD1. Per the germline V gene, CDR1 is MNHEY and CDR2 is SVGAGI. This CDR3 comprises 17 residues. J gave up 4 bases and V 2 bases, and 10 bases lay outside the gene matches. The CDR3 here is CASSYGQGQGYADTQYF. For the CDR3, the DNA is TGTGCCAGCAGTTACGGACAGGGACAGGGTTATGCAGATACGCAGTATTTT.

Remarks on this clonotype: One base away lies a much larger clone, so this may be a sequencing read error. The genes are TRBV6-1 and TRBJ1-1; D is ambiguous. Per the germline V gene, CDR1 is MNHNS and CDR2 is SASEGT. The CDR3 sequence is 11 residues long. CDR3 amino acids: CAISKNTEAFF. DNA of the CDR3: TGTGCCATCAGTAAGAACACTGAAGCTTTCTTT.